Following are 22 T cell receptor beta chains from one sample sequenced in a study of T cells in Graves' hyperthyroidism and ophthalmopathy. Authors of the study amplified TCR beta CDR3 regions from RNA transcripts. Researchers ran a first-round RT-PCR on the TCR CDR3 using the HTBI primer set. TCRdb re-derived calls from the multiplex PCR reads in MiXCR, one entry per CDR3 protein. The sample shows about 520,000 distinct CDR3 sequences, about 24% of them seen only once. Sequenced input: blood. These receptors all stem from a woman in her 30s with Graves' ophthalmopathy.

The chain combines TRBV28 with TRBJ2-5; 7 bases fit TRBD2. Per germline, CDR1 MDHEN and CDR2 SYDVKM. The CDR3 extends over 16 amino acids. J was trimmed by 4 bases and V by 6 bases; bases with no gene match: 14. The CDR3 spells CASSLPFRTRGETQYF. The CDR3 DNA follows: TGTGCCAGCAGCCTCCCTTTTAGGACTAGGGGAGAGACCCAGTACTTC.

The CDR3 is CASSYSGPFNQPQHF. The DNA of the CDR3 is TGTGCCAGCAGTTACTCGGGACCTTTCAATCAGCCCCAGCATTTT. This chain uses TRBV6-5 with TRBJ1-5; D is possibly TRBD1 (5 bases). The CDR3 totals 15 residues. Deletions cut 0 bases from V and 3 bases from J, with 9 bases between. Per germline, CDR1 MNHEY and CDR2 SVGAGI.

The sample holds many counts of this clonotype. This chain uses TRBV6-1 with TRBJ1-2, with D perhaps matching TRBD1 (6 bases). Germline V CDR1 and CDR2: MNHNS, SASEGT. This CDR3 has 15 amino acids. The germline V and J ends were trimmed by 0 bases and 4 bases, with 12 bases remaining between them. For the CDR3, the DNA is TGTGCCAGCAGTGAAGCGTATGCCAGGGGCTATGGCTACACCTTC. Protein product: CASSEAYARGYGYTF.

This clonotype was counted at least ten times. A read error may produce the germline difference seen at one junction end. The CDR3 bases are TGTACCAGCAGAGATCAGGGGTTGGGCGGGGAGCTGTTTTTT. Its protein product is CTSRDQGLGGELFF. This chain connects TRBV6-1 to TRBJ2-2; D might be TRBD1 (6 bases). Germline lookup yields CDR1 MNHNS and CDR2 SASEGT. This CDR3 is 14 amino acids long.

Note on this clonotype: A much more abundant neighbour one base away suggests this may be a read error. The chain links TRBV19 to TRBJ1-2; 8 bases fit TRBD1. The length of the CDR3 is 13 residues. With V trimmed by 0 bases and J by 7 bases, 1 base remained unmatched. Germline CDR1 is LNHDA and CDR2 is SQIVND (reference sequence). The CDR3 nucleotides are TGTGCCAGTAGTATAGAGGGGACAGGTGGCTACACCTTC. Encoded protein: CASSIEGTGGYTF.

Concerning this clonotype: At one of its ends the junction is not consistent with the germline gene, which may arise from a read error. The V and J genes are TRBV29-1 and TRBJ1-1; maybe TRBD1 (6 bases). Germline values: CDR1 SQVTM, CDR2 ANQGSEA. The CDR3 has 12 residues. The CDR3 coding sequence is TGCAGCATTGAAACAGGGAGAACTGAAGCTTTCTTT. This sequence encodes CSIETGRTEAFF.

This clonotype has more than one count but fewer than ten. The rearrangement uses TRBV4-2 and TRBJ1-2, with D perhaps TRBD1 (5 bases). This CDR3 region has 15 residues. The V gene lost 3 bases and the J gene lost 2 bases, with 13 bases spanning the gap. Germline CDR1 and CDR2: LGHNA and YNFKEQ. CDR3 sequence reads: CASSHQGVRNYGYTF. The CDR3 region has the DNA TGTGCCAGCAGCCATCAAGGGGTCAGAAACTATGGCTACACCTTC.

The genes are TRBV6-1 and TRBJ2-2, with D perhaps being TRBD1 or TRBD2 (5 bases each). CDR3 size: 16 residues. Deletions cut 2 bases from V and 7 bases from J, with 17 bases between. Looked up from germline, CDR1 is MNHNS and CDR2 is SASEGT. The CDR3 loop reads CASSEREGWGSGELFF. DNA of the CDR3: TGTGCCAGCAGTGAACGTGAAGGCTGGGGGAGCGGGGAGCTGTTTTTT.

This clonotype was seen many times. The J gene is TRBJ2-7, the V gene TRBV25-1, with TRBD1 as a possible D gene (5 bases). This CDR3 has 14 amino acids. Germline V gene lookup returns CDR1 MGHDK and CDR2 SYGVNS. The germline V and J ends were trimmed by 3 bases and 2 bases, with 11 bases remaining between them. CDR3 DNA: TGTGCCAGCAGTGAGGTTGGGGCCACCTACGAGCAGTACTTC. Translation gives CASSEVGATYEQYF.

The J gene is TRBJ1-2, the V gene TRBV24-1, with D hard to call. This CDR3 has 14 residues. V shed 2 bases and J shed 6 bases, with 12 bases lying between them. Germline V gene lookup returns CDR1 KGHDR and CDR2 SFDVKD. CDR3 residues: CATSDSGRTNGYTF. The CDR3, as DNA: TGTGCCACCAGTGATTCAGGCAGGACCAATGGCTACACCTTC.

This clonotype was picked up a small number of times. The chain employs TRBV10-3 and TRBJ1-5, with 8 positions matching TRBD1. V shed 2 bases, J shed 2 bases, and the junction held 5 bases outside the gene matches. CDR1 and CDR2 from the germline V gene are ENHRY and SYGVKD. The CDR3 is 16 residues long. CDR3 sequence: CAISEGTGGGNQPQHF. The CDR3 bases are TGTGCCATCAGTGAGGGGACAGGTGGAGGCAATCAGCCCCAGCATTTT.

In its sample, this clonotype was seen a few times. V gene TRBV5-1 combines with J gene TRBJ2-6, with TRBD1 matching 7 bases. V lost 4 bases to trimming and J lost 16 bases; unmatched junction nucleotides: 20. The CDR3 runs to 16 residues. Germline assignment: CDR1 SGHRS and CDR2 YFSETQ. DNA of the CDR3: TGCGCCAGCAGCGCAACCGGGGAAGCCGGGACAGAATCTCTGACTTTC. It encodes CASSATGEAGTESLTF.

Only a few counts were recorded for this clonotype. This rearrangement joins TRBV30 to TRBJ1-2; D possibly corresponds to TRBD1 (6 bases). The CDR3 sequence is 13 residues long. From germline, CDR1 is GTSNPN and CDR2 SVGIG (reference sequence). The V end was cut by 2 bases, the J end by 14 bases, with 21 bases between. The CDR3 DNA follows: TGTGCCTGGAGTATGTTCGGAGGACAGAGCGATACCTTC. Protein sequence: CAWSMFGGQSDTF.

A few counts support this clonotype. V gene TRBV2 combines with J gene TRBJ2-7; no reliable D call. CDR3 length: 14 amino acids. Trimming removed 3 bases from V and 1 base from J, with 10 bases in between. The germline V gene has CDR1 SNHLY and CDR2 FYNNEI. The CDR3 nucleotides are TGTGCCAGCAGTGAGGTGACAAGGTCCTACGAGCAGTACTTC. This translates into CASSEVTRSYEQYF.

This chain uses TRBV10-3 with TRBJ1-3; 11 bases agree with TRBD1. The CDR3 spans 13 residues. V was pared by 11 bases and J by 5 bases, with 5 bases of the junction left unmatched. Per germline, CDR1 ENHRY and CDR2 SYGVKD. The CDR3 sequence is CAVGTGGRNTIYF. CDR3 DNA: TGTGCCGTGGGGACAGGGGGGCGAAACACCATATATTTT.

This clonotype was picked up many times. This chain connects TRBV25-1 to TRBJ1-1, with a possible D match to TRBD1 (6 bases). CDR1 is MGHDK and CDR2 is SYGVNS in the germline V gene. V dropped 5 bases and J dropped 6 bases, with 16 bases sitting between them. CDR3 length: 14 residues. The CDR3: CASSLITGQAEAFF. The CDR3 DNA follows: TGTGCCAGCAGTCTAATTACGGGACAAGCTGAAGCTTTCTTT.

This clonotype was found many times. V is TRBV6-2 or TRBV6-3 and J is TRBJ2-4; D ambiguous. V was trimmed by 0 bases and J by 6 bases, leaving 9 bases between them. Germline V gene data show CDR1 as MNHEY and CDR2 as SVGEGT. The CDR3 has 14 amino acids. The CDR3 reads CASSYSVDLNIQYF. Here the CDR3 DNA reads TGTGCCAGCAGTTACTCTGTGGACCTAAACATTCAGTACTTC.

This clonotype was detected ten times or more. The chain is built from TRBV30 and TRBJ1-2; TRBD1 aligns across 10 bases. V shed 5 bases and J 6 bases; nucleotides not matched to a gene: 6. Germline V CDR1 and CDR2: GTSNPN, SVGIG (reference sequence). The CDR3 totals 13 residues. CDR3 coding DNA: TGTGCCTGGCTACCGGGACAGGGGAATGGCTACACCTTC. Translated: CAWLPGQGNGYTF.

Turning to this clonotype: A much larger clone is a single base away; this may be a read error. The V and J genes are TRBV11-2 and TRBJ2-7, with 13 positions matching TRBD2. Germline assignment: CDR1 SGHAT and CDR2 FQNNGV. Unmatched junction bases numbered 3, after V lost 5 bases and J lost 2 bases. The CDR3 has 15 amino acids. CDR3 loop: CASSPGLAGPYEQYF. CDR3 nucleotides: TGTGCCAGCAGCCCGGGACTAGCGGGGCCCTACGAGCAGTACTTC.

As for this clonotype: This may be a read error: a much more frequent sequence differs by one nucleotide. A read error is likely, as this CDR3 ends without the conserved phenylalanine or tryptophan. The chain uses TRBV6-1 and TRBJ1-3; D ambiguous. The CDR3 has 15 amino acids. Germline V gene lookup returns CDR1 MNHNS and CDR2 SASEGT. Trimming pared 7 bases from V and 0 bases from J, leaving 13 bases between. CDR3 sequence reads: CASTHHRISGNTIYL. The DNA for the CDR3 is TGTGCCAGCACCCATCACCGAATCTCTGGAAACACCATATATTTG.

This clonotype has only a few counts. CDR3 sequence: CASSYDRGPYGYTF. CDR3 DNA sequence: TGTGCCAGCAGCTATGACAGGGGGCCTTATGGCTACACCTTC. The rearrangement joins TRBV5-5 to TRBJ1-2; TRBD1 matches at 10 bases. Germline CDR1 SGHKS, CDR2 YYEKEE (reference sequence). This CDR3 region has 14 residues. V lost 3 bases to trimming and J lost 5 bases; unmatched junction nucleotides: 4.

In its sample, this clonotype was seen many times. This could be a read error, since a much larger clone is one nucleotide away. The chain has TRBV24-1 and TRBJ1-5; TRBD1 might be the D (6 bases). The germline gives CDR1 KGHDR, CDR2 SFDVKD. The CDR3 loop spans 13 amino acids. V lost 9 bases and J 7 bases, leaving 15 bases between the germline ends. Here the CDR3 DNA reads TGTGCCACCGGTGTTGGGGGCGGGCAGCCCCAGCATTTT. Encoded protein: CATGVGGGQPQHF.